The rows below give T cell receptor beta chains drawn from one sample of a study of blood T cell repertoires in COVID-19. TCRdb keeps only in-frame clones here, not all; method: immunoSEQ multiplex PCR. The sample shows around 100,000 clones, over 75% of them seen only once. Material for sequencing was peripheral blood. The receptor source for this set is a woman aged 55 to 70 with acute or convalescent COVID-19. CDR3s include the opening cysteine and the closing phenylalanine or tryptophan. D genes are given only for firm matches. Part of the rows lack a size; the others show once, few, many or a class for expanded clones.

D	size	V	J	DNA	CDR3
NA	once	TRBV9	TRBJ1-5	TGTGCCAGCAGCCCGAGTTTGAGCAATCAGCCCCAGCATTTT	CASSPSLSNQPQHF
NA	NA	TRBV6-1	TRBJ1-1	TGTGCCAGCAGTGAATGGGGGGGAAGCACTGAAGCTTTCTTT	CASSEWGGSTEAFF
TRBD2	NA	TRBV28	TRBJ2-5	TGTGCCAGCAGCAAAACGACTAGCGGGAACCTTCTTAGTGCGACCCAGTACTTC	CASSKTTSGNLLSATQYF
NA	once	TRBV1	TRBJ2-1	TGCACCAGCAGCCAAAGGACTAGCGGGAGCGACAATGAGCAGTTCTTC	CTSSQRTSGSDNEQFF
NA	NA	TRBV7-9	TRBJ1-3	TGTGCCAGCAGCCGCGACGGGGGATCTGGAAACACCATATATTTT	CASSRDGGSGNTIYF
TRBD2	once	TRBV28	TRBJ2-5	TGTGCCAGCAGACCACTAGCGACGGGCGAAGAGACCCAGTACTTC	CASRPLATGEETQYF
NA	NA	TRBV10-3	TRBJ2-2	TGTGCCATCGGGCAGGGCAACACCGGGGAGCTGTTTTTT	CAIGQGNTGELFF
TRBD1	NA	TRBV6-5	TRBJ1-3	TGTGCCAGCAGCCAGTCGACAGGGGGCCGGGGGGTATATTTT	CASSQSTGGRGVYF
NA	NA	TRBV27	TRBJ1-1	TGTGCCAGCAACCCATCAGGCAGGGTAGGGACTGAAGCTTTCTTT	CASNPSGRVGTEAFF
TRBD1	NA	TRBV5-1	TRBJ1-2	TGCGCCAGCAGCTTGGATCCGAGGGGGACAGGGGAAGGCTACACCTTC	CASSLDPRGTGEGYTF
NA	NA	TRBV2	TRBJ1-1	TGTGCCAGCACAGATCAAATGAACACTGAAGCTTTCTTT	CASTDQMNTEAFF
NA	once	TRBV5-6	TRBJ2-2	TGTGCCAGCAGCTTGAGCGGAGTCAACACCGGGGAGCTGTTTTTT	CASSLSGVNTGELFF
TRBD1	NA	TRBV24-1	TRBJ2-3	TGTGCCACCGGGGACAGGGCAAGCACAGATACGCAGTATTTT	CATGDRASTDTQYF
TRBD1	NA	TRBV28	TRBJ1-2	TGTGCCAGCAGTACACTTGACAGGGCGGCCATCCCTGGCTACACCTTC	CASSTLDRAAIPGYTF
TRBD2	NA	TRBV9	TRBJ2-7	TGTGCCAGCAGCGTGGGACTAGCGGGAGGCGAGCAGTACTTC	CASSVGLAGGEQYF
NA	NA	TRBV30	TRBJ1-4	TGTGCCTGGAGTTCCTACCACAGGGCAACTAATGAAAAACTGTTTTTT	CAWSSYHRATNEKLFF
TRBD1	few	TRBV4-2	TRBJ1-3	TGTGCCAGCAGCCAGTCCGGGACAGGGCTCTCTGGAAACACCATATATTTT	CASSQSGTGLSGNTIYF
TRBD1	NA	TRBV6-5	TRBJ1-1	TGTGCCAGCAGCGGACAGGGCGCGAGCACTGAAGCTTTCTTT	CASSGQGASTEAFF
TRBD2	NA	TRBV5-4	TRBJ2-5	TGTGCCAGCAGCTCACGACTAGCAGCGTACCAAGAGACCCAGTACTTC	CASSSRLAAYQETQYF
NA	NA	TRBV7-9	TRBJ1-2	TGTGCCAGCAGCTTAAGTTTTAGGCAGGACTATGGCTACACCTTC	CASSLSFRQDYGYTF
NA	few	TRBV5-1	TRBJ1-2	TGCGCCAGCAACCCCGGAGGGGCGGAAGGCTACACCTTC	CASNPGGAEGYTF
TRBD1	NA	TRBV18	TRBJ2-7	TGTGCCAGCTCAGGACAGGCCTACGAGCAGTACTTC	CASSGQAYEQYF
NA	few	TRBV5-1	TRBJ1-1	TGCGCCAGCAGCCTTCAGGCGGGGGGTGAAGCTTTCTTT	CASSLQAGGEAFF
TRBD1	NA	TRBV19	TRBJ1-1	TGTGCCAGTACCTTGGACAGGGTGAACACTGAAGCTTTCTTT	CASTLDRVNTEAFF
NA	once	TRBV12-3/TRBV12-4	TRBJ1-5	TGTGCCAGCAGTCTAGGGACTAGTCAGCCCCAGCATTTT	CASSLGTSQPQHF
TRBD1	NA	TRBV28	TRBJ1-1	TGTGCCAGCAGCCTCCAGGGGGTGGATGAAGCTTTCTTT	CASSLQGVDEAFF
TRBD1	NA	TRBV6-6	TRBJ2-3	TGTGCCAGCGGACAGGGCTGGACCACAGATACGCAGTATTTT	CASGQGWTTDTQYF
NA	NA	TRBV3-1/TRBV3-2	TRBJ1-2	TGTGCCAGCAGCCAAGGGACAGAAAACTATGGCTACACCTTC	CASSQGTENYGYTF
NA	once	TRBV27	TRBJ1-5	TGTGCCAGCAGTTCCGAGGGATATAGCAATCAGCCCCAGCATTTT	CASSSEGYSNQPQHF
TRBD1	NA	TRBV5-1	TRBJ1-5	TGCGCCAGCAGCTTGGGACAGGGAGGCAATCAGCCCCAGCATTTT	CASSLGQGGNQPQHF
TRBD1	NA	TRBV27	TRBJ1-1	TGTGCCAGCAGCCAGGGGGCGGGCACTGAAGCTTTCTTT	CASSQGAGTEAFF
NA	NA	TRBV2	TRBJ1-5	TGTGCCAGCAGTCGGGAAGGAGTGCGGCAGCCCCAGCATTTT	CASSREGVRQPQHF
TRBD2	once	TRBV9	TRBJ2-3	TGTGCCAGCAGCGGGGGTAGCGGGAGGCCCCCTGATACGCAGTATTTT	CASSGGSGRPPDTQYF
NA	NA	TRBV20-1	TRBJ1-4	TGCAGTGCTAGTCTTGTAACAGGGACGGTTGGAAAACTGTTTTTT	CSASLVTGTVGKLFF
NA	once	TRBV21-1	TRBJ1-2	TGTGCCAGCAGCAAAGTCGAAGGGACAGGGGAGAATGGCTACACCTTC	CASSKVEGTGENGYTF
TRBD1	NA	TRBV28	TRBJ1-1	TGTGCCAGCAGTGTACCGACAGGGGGCACTGAAGCTTTCTTT	CASSVPTGGTEAFF
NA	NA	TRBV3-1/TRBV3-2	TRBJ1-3	TGTGCCAGCAGCCAATTAGCGGGGGGCTTCTCTGGAAACACCATATATTTT	CASSQLAGGFSGNTIYF
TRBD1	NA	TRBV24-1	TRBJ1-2	TGTGCCACCAGTGATCCGGGACAGTATGGCTACACCTTC	CATSDPGQYGYTF
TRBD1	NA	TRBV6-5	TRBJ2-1	TGTGCCAGCGACACCATGGACAGGGGGCATGATGAGCAGTTCTTC	CASDTMDRGHDEQFF
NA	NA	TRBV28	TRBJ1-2	TGTGCCAGCAGAAAGGGGCGCAGGGTGGGCTATGGCTACACCTTC	CASRKGRRVGYGYTF
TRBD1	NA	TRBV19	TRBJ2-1	TGTGCCAGTAGTATCAGACAGGGCTCCTACAATGAGCAGTTCTTC	CASSIRQGSYNEQFF
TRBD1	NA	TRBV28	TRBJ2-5	TGTGCCAGCCGGACAGGGGATCGGGAGACCCAGTACTTC	CASRTGDRETQYF
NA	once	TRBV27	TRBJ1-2	TGTGCCAGCAGTTTCGAAGGGGCAGATGGCTACACCTTC	CASSFEGADGYTF
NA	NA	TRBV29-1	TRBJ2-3	TGCAGCGTTGATTCGGGAGAGGCAGATACGCAGTATTTT	CSVDSGEADTQYF
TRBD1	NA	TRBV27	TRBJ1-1	TGTGCCAGCAGTTTTGGACAGGGTCGAGCTTTCTTT	CASSFGQGRAFF
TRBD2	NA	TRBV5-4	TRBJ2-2	TGTGCCAGCAGCTTAGGACTAGCGGGAGGGCCTGCCCCAGCCACCGGGGAGCTGTTTTTT	CASSLGLAGGPAPATGELFF
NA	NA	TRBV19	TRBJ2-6	TGTGCCAGTAGTATGACAGGAACCCTCTCTGGGGCCAACGTCCTGACTTTC	CASSMTGTLSGANVLTF
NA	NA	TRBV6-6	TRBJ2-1	TGTGCCAGCAGTCTGGAGCTAAGCTCCTACAATGAGCAGTTCTTC	CASSLELSSYNEQFF
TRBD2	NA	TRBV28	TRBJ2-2	TGTGCCAGCAGACCTAGCGGGAACACCGGGGAGCTGTTTTTT	CASRPSGNTGELFF
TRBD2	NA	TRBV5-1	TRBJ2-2	TGCGCCAGCAGCCTAGCCGCGGCTAGCGGACCCACCGGGGAGCTGTTTTTT	CASSLAAASGPTGELFF
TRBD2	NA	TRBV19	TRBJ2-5	TGTGCCAGTAGTAGCAGACTAGCGGGAGCAGAGACCCAGTACTTC	CASSSRLAGAETQYF